A single sample is the source of the 14 T cell receptor beta chains below, sequenced in a study of vaccination and CD4 T cells after COVID-19. Their cognate antigens are unknown. Treatment described: approximately 9-day PBMC culture with coronavirus spike peptide pools or control peptides (ViraFEST assay). The Oncomine TCR Beta short-read assay was what sequenced the DNA obtained from cultured CD4+ T cells. MiXCR was run by TCRdb on the PCR reads, yielding one entry per CDR3 protein. The table has about 23,000 distinct CDR3 sequences, under 55% seen once; the top ten hold under 20%. Sequenced here: CD4+ T cells from blood, cultured in vitro, sampled before SARS-CoV-2 vaccination. These receptors all stem from a human donor who received a COVID-19 vaccine.

This clonotype has only a few counts. This rearrangement joins TRBV6-1 to TRBJ1-1; 7 nucleotides line up with TRBD1. J lost 3 bases, V lost 6 bases, and 4 bases had no gene match. The CDR3 covers 13 residues. Germline CDR1 is MNHNS and CDR2 is SASEGT. The CDR3 protein is CASRDGQDTEAFF. CDR3 sequence (DNA): TGTGCCAGCAGGGACGGACAGGACACTGAAGCTTTCTTT.

The rearrangement links TRBV7-9 to TRBJ1-2, with 9 positions matching TRBD1. CDR3 length: 15 amino acids. Trimming at V came to 5 bases and at J to 8 bases, leaving 12 bases not matched to a gene. Looked up from germline, CDR1 is SEHNR and CDR2 is FQNEAQ (reference sequence). CDR3 DNA: TGTGCCAGCAGCCCATCGACGGGACAGGGCGGGGGCTACACCTTC. Translated: CASSPSTGQGGGYTF.

This rearrangement joins TRBV30 to TRBJ2-7; no firm D call. The CDR3 extends over 12 amino acids. The V gene's germline CDR1 is GTSNPN and CDR2 SVGIG (reference sequence). V was clipped by 3 bases and J by 3 bases, with 9 bases between them. The CDR3 DNA is TGTGCCTGGAGGGAGCAGCTCTACGAGCAGTACTTC. As protein: CAWREQLYEQYF.

J is TRBJ2-5 and V is TRBV7-2; the D gene is possibly TRBD2 (5 bases). V lost 1 base to trimming and J lost 5 bases, with 11 bases between them. Germline V gene data show CDR1 as SGHTA and CDR2 as FQGNSA. This CDR3 has 14 residues. The CDR3 here is CASSLDREGETQYF. CDR3 in DNA: TGTGCCAGCAGCTTAGATCGGGAAGGCGAGACCCAGTACTTC.

The chain couples TRBV19 to TRBJ1-2; the D is unclear. Germline CDR1 is LNHDA and CDR2 is SQIVND (reference sequence). The CDR3 length is 15 residues. V gave up 7 bases and J gave up 2 bases, with 17 bases separating them. The CDR3 here is CASNAVAGWNYGYTF. The CDR3 nucleotides read TGTGCCAGTAACGCCGTCGCGGGGTGGAACTATGGCTACACCTTC.

V is TRBV6-4 and J is TRBJ1-1; D remains unclear. Germline CDR1 MRHNA, CDR2 SNTAGT. This CDR3 region has 13 residues. V dropped 3 bases and J dropped 2 bases, with 7 bases sitting between them. CDR3 nucleotides: TGTGCCAGCAGTGATCAGTCTAACACTGAAGCTTTCTTT. It codes for CASSDQSNTEAFF.

Worth noting for this clonotype: A much larger clone sits a single nucleotide away, making a read error possible. The CDR3 region has the DNA TGTGCCAGCAGCTTAGCGCGCAGGGACTCTGGAAACGCCATATATTTT. It codes for CASSLARRDSGNAIYF. The genes are TRBV7-9 and TRBJ1-3; possibly TRBD1 for D (5 bases). The length of the CDR3 is 16 residues. In germline, CDR1 is SEHNR, CDR2 FQNEAQ (reference sequence).

V and J are TRBV6-5 and TRBJ1-2; 11 nucleotides align to TRBD1. J lost 8 bases, V lost 4 bases, and 6 bases had no gene match. CDR1 is MNHEY and CDR2 is SVGAGI in the germline V gene. CDR3 length equals 14 residues. The CDR3 DNA reads TGTGCCAGCAGTTGGGACAGGGGGAACAGAGGCTACACCTTC. Protein sequence: CASSWDRGNRGYTF.

This clonotype appeared a few times. This chain uses TRBV7-3 with TRBJ1-1; perhaps TRBD1 as D (5 bases). In germline, CDR1 is SGHTA, CDR2 FQGTGA. CDR3 length equals 13 residues. V was shortened by 4 bases and J by 2 bases, with 8 bases between the two germline ends. For the CDR3, the DNA is TGTGCCAGCAGCTGGGGGATAAACACTGAAGCTTTCTTT. Translation gives CASSWGINTEAFF.

This clonotype has just a few counts. The genes are TRBV30 and TRBJ1-2; tentative D call: TRBD1 (6 bases). The CDR3 totals 13 residues. V was pared by 4 bases and J by 8 bases, with 17 bases between. Germline lookup yields CDR1 GTSNPN and CDR2 SVGIG (reference sequence). CDR3 amino acids: CAWNRPGVKGYTF. Here the CDR3 DNA reads TGTGCCTGGAATCGCCCAGGGGTTAAGGGCTACACCTTC.

J is TRBJ2-3 and V is TRBV7-3, with 9 bases fitting TRBD2. Germline loops: CDR1 SGHTA, CDR2 FQGTGA. V shed 5 bases and J 2 bases; nucleotides not matched to a gene: 2. The CDR3 runs 14 residues. This chain's CDR3 is CASSPGLATDTQYF. CDR3 coding DNA: TGTGCCAGCAGCCCGGGACTAGCCACAGATACGCAGTATTTT.

The J gene is TRBJ1-4, the V gene TRBV10-3; possibly TRBD1 for D (6 bases). The CDR3 length is 14 residues. Germline CDR1 is ENHRY and CDR2 is SYGVKD. The V gene lost 10 bases and the J gene lost 7 bases, with 19 bases spanning the gap. DNA of the CDR3: TGTGCCACCAAGGCGGGGGGGCTTGGTGAAAAACTGTTTTTT. This encodes CATKAGGLGEKLFF.

This clonotype was seen more than once but under ten times. This chain connects TRBV6-1 to TRBJ1-2; the D gene is possibly TRBD1 (6 bases). Germline V gene lookup returns CDR1 MNHNS and CDR2 SASEGT. The CDR3 consists of 15 residues. Trimming took off 5 bases at V and 6 bases at J, with 19 bases between the two ends. Here the CDR3 reads CASSPNRASGDGYTF. In DNA, the CDR3 is TGTGCCAGCAGTCCAAACAGGGCCTCTGGTGATGGCTACACCTTC.

This clonotype appeared a few times. V is TRBV20-1 and J is TRBJ2-5, with 7 bases lining up with TRBD2. Trimming cost V 5 bases and J 1 base; bases outside gene matches: 7. Germline lookup yields CDR1 DFQATT and CDR2 SNEGSKA (reference sequence). CDR3 length: 14 amino acids. The CDR3 DNA reads as TGCAGTGCTTCTGGGGGGGAGCCCCAAGAGACCCAGTACTTC. It translates to CSASGGEPQETQYF.